One and the same sample provided the 28 T cell receptor beta chains below, sequenced in a study of T cell clusters in autoimmune cytopenias. Each sample's input was 200 to 300 ng genomic DNA, some 34,000 genome equivalents. One tube held mixed TRB-A and TRB-B primer pools for touch-down PCR. TCRdb reanalyzed the multiplex PCR reads and collapses them to one entry per CDR3 protein, without DNA. This repertoire includes several thousand distinct CDR3 sequences. Input material: peripheral blood. These receptors were taken from a human donor with an autoimmune cytopenia or autoimmune hepatitis (not recorded which).

The chain carries TRBV5-6 and TRBJ1-3; the D call from TCRdb, TRBD1, cannot be confirmed without DNA. The CDR3 runs 14 residues. Germline assignment: CDR1 SGHDT and CDR2 YYEEEE. The chain's CDR3 is CASSLGQGGNTIYF.

This clonotype is identified as medium-sized from frequency. The V gene is TRBV29-1, the J gene TRBJ1-2; TCRdb proposes TRBD1, but this gene call is untestable without DNA. This CDR3 is 13 amino acids long. The germline V gene has CDR1 SQVTM and CDR2 ANQGSEA. This CDR3 is CSVDPLGGHGYTF.

This sequence joins TRBV11-1 and TRBJ2-1; lacking DNA, the TRBD1 call made by TCRdb goes unchecked. CDR1 is SGHAT, CDR2 FQDESV, per germline (reference sequence). There are 18 residues in the CDR3. The CDR3 spells CASSNSHTVGERYNEQFF.

V is TRBV15 and J is TRBJ2-1; without DNA, the TCRdb call of TRBD2 cannot be checked. The CDR3 is made up of 18 amino acids. CDR1 LNHNV and CDR2 YYDKDF come from the germline V gene (reference sequence). The CDR3 is CATSRDLRGGGGVYEQFF.

This clonotype registers medium-sized by frequency. The V gene is TRBV5-5, the J gene TRBJ2-7; TCRdb's assignment of TRBD1 cannot be checked, as there is no DNA. Germline CDR1 SGHKS, CDR2 YYEKEE (reference sequence). This CDR3 region has 13 residues. The CDR3 is CASSLQGAYEQYF.

The chain carries TRBV12-3 or TRBV12-4 and TRBJ2-5; the D call from TCRdb, TRBD1, cannot be confirmed without DNA. The CDR3 has 15 amino acids. CDR3 in amino acids: CASRRDRAALETQYF.

This clonotype is identified as medium-sized (0.01 to 0.1%) from frequency. The genes are TRBV19 and TRBJ2-3; TCRdb names TRBD1, which stays unverified in the absence of DNA. This CDR3 region has 18 residues. Germline CDR1 LNHDA, CDR2 SQIVND (reference sequence). The CDR3 here is CASSIDQSTGGKADTQYF.

This clonotype ranks as medium-sized (0.01 to 0.1%) in terms of frequency. J is TRBJ2-3 and V is TRBV19; checking the TCRdb D call of TRBD1 is not possible without DNA. Germline V gene data show CDR1 as LNHDA and CDR2 as SQIVND (reference sequence). The CDR3 spans 15 residues. The chain's CDR3 is CASSIGGGDTDTQYF.

CDR3: CASSWRQEETQYF. V is TRBV7-2 and J is TRBJ2-5; TCRdb's D call of TRBD1 is untestable without DNA. Germline V gene data show CDR1 as SGHTA and CDR2 as FQGNSA. The CDR3 runs to 13 residues.

By frequency, this clonotype is medium-sized (0.01 to 0.1%). The chain couples TRBV19 to TRBJ1-5. Germline V CDR1 and CDR2: LNHDA, SQIVND (reference sequence). The CDR3 has 13 amino acids. The CDR3 protein is CASTDRSNQPQHF.

The chain is built from TRBV19 and TRBJ2-3; TCRdb names TRBD1, which stays unverified in the absence of DNA. CDR3 length equals 15 residues. Germline values: CDR1 LNHDA, CDR2 SQIVND (reference sequence). The CDR3 sequence is CASSYQGSGTDTQYF. Full variable domain (missing parts from reference TRBV19 and TRBJ2-3): DGGITQSPKYLFRKEGQNVTLSCEQNLNHDAMYWYRQDPGQGLRLIYYSQIVNDFQKGDIAEGYSVSREKKESFPLTVTSAQKNPTAFYLCASSYQGSGTDTQYFGPGTRLTVL.

Frequency places this clonotype as medium-sized. CDR3 sequence: CSVEGASGVTTDTQYF. This chain uses TRBV29-1 with TRBJ2-3; TCRdb returns TRBD2, unconfirmable since there is no DNA. The CDR3 consists of 16 residues. Germline lookup yields CDR1 SQVTM and CDR2 ANQGSEA.

Its frequency marks this clonotype as medium-sized. V usage is TRBV30 and J usage is TRBJ2-7. The germline V gene encodes CDR1 GTSNPN and CDR2 SVGIG (reference sequence). The CDR3 spans 12 residues. This CDR3 is CAWSHSSYEQYF.

The chain employs TRBV27 and TRBJ1-6. The CDR3 covers 15 residues. Germline CDR1 reads MNHEY; CDR2 reads SMNVEV (reference sequence). The CDR3 spells CASRASSSYNSPLHF.

CDR3 sequence reads: CASNRGGFTDTQYF. This rearrangement joins TRBV27 to TRBJ2-3; TCRdb gives TRBD1 as the D gene, but with no DNA this cannot be confirmed. CDR1 is MNHEY, CDR2 SMNVEV, per germline (reference sequence). This CDR3 has 14 amino acids.

Judged by frequency, this clonotype is medium-sized. The chain employs TRBV12-3 or TRBV12-4 and TRBJ2-3. The CDR3 covers 12 residues. This chain's CDR3 is CASSSGFDTQYF.

The V call is TRBV27, the J call TRBJ1-4; TCRdb designates TRBD1, a call that cannot be tested without DNA. The CDR3 sequence is 16 residues long. Germline V gene lookup returns CDR1 MNHEY and CDR2 SMNVEV (reference sequence). CDR3 amino acids: CASSLFSGGRREKLFF.

V usage is TRBV6-2 or TRBV6-3 and J usage is TRBJ2-1; TCRdb's D gene call, TRBD1, goes unchecked for lack of DNA. The germline V gene has CDR1 MNHEY and CDR2 SVGEGT. The CDR3 loop spans 15 amino acids. The CDR3: CASSYIGGRMDEQFF.

The V call is TRBV4-3, the J call TRBJ1-3. Germline values: CDR1 LGHNA, CDR2 YSLEER. This CDR3 contains 16 residues. CDR3: CASSYFSDSSGNTIYF.

The V call is TRBV7-2, the J call TRBJ1-2; there is no DNA to check the TCRdb D call of TRBD1. Germline CDR1 and CDR2: SGHTA and FQGNSA. This CDR3 contains 15 residues. CDR3 sequence reads: CASSYKGGDFIGYTF.

The gene calls are TRBV15 and TRBJ2-7; TCRdb's D gene call, TRBD2, goes unchecked for lack of DNA. CDR1 is LNHNV, CDR2 YYDKDF, per germline (reference sequence). The CDR3 has 14 residues. CDR3 sequence: CATSGPWAPYEQYF.

Frequency places this clonotype as medium-sized. The CDR3 protein is CASSIGGSYNEQFF. V is TRBV19 and J is TRBJ2-1; with no DNA, the TCRdb D assignment of TRBD2 cannot be verified. The CDR3 totals 14 residues. Per germline, CDR1 LNHDA and CDR2 SQIVND (reference sequence).

By frequency, this clonotype registers medium-sized (0.01 to 0.1%). This chain uses TRBV6-5 with TRBJ2-7. This CDR3 spans 12 amino acids. Germline V gene data show CDR1 as MNHEY and CDR2 as SVGAGI. CDR3 amino acids: CASSTDLGEQYF.

The rearrangement uses TRBV5-4 and TRBJ2-6. Germline V gene data show CDR1 as SGHNT and CDR2 as YYREEE (reference sequence). The CDR3 is 15 amino acids. CDR3 in amino acids: CASSLVASGANVLTF. The whole variable domain, filled in from reference TRBV5-4 and TRBJ2-6, reads ETGVTQSPTHLIKTRGQQVTLRCSSQSGHNTVSWYQQALGQGPQFIFQYYREEENGRGNFPPRFSGLQFPNYSSELNVNALELDDSALYLCASSLVASGANVLTFGAGSRLTVL.

The chain combines TRBV12-3 or TRBV12-4 with TRBJ2-5; TCRdb calls TRBD2, which cannot be checked without DNA. The CDR3 extends over 22 amino acids. The CDR3 sequence is CASSFRKREFLGGDPRPGTQYF.

The V call is TRBV18, the J call TRBJ1-2. Germline V lookup: CDR1 KGHSH, CDR2 LQKENI. The CDR3 extends over 17 amino acids. This CDR3 is CASSPPGGASRMVGYTF.

This sequence joins TRBV6-1 and TRBJ2-5; TCRdb lists TRBD1, though no DNA is available to test this call. The CDR3 sequence is 15 residues long. Germline CDR1 MNHNS, CDR2 SASEGT. This CDR3 reads CASSEAQTGRETQYF.

This clonotype ranks as medium-sized in terms of frequency. The V gene is TRBV6-5, the J gene TRBJ2-1; the TRBD2 assignment by TCRdb is unverifiable without DNA. Germline lookup yields CDR1 MNHEY and CDR2 SVGAGI. This CDR3 region has 17 residues. This CDR3 reads CASSPGTSGMSYNEQFF.